This T cell receptor (beta chain) was observed in a study of cytomegalovirus exposure and HLA in healthy donors. Overall study results and limits: An analysis was carried out at a later point. It showed that HLA-associated TCR beta chains were more clonally expanded than equally common non-associated chains. The study reported that TCR beta sequences accurately predicted HLA-A and HLA-B alleles in most subjects. A later analysis reportedly found fewer N-insertions in an Asian-associated ancestry cluster than the approximately 660-donor mean. Most TCR sequences were uncommon, yet certain public TCRs appeared in many donors.

On this clone itself: What it binds is not known.

This PCR relied on a set of 60 Vbeta primers and 13 Jbeta primers. This table comes from immunoSEQ multiplex PCR, and its TCRdb copy is limited to in-frame clones, with some not included. The sample comprises 80,000 to 100,000 clones, about four fifths of which are singletons, and over 2.5% rests with the top ten. Germline V gives CDR1 MNHEY, CDR2 SMNVEV (reference sequence). Deletions cut 4 bases from V and 0 bases from J, with 11 bases between. The CDR3 is 15 residues long. The clonotype comes from a male donor in good health and CMV-seropositive. The sample taken for sequencing was PBMCs. V usage is TRBV27 and J usage is TRBJ2-3; a weak D match, TRBD1 (6 bases). The CDR3 reads CASSSAGVSTDTQYF. CDR3 nucleotides: TGTGCCAGCAGTTCGGCAGGGGTCAGCACAGATACGCAGTATTTT.